The source of this T cell receptor (beta chain) is a study of control samples from healthy donors and cancer patients. TCRdb's table, derived via immunoSEQ multiplex PCR, lists solely in-frame clones and lacks some. The sample yields about 170,000 clones, more than 85% seen once. As for this clone: Germline and junction disagree at one end, which may indicate a read error.

CDR3 length equals 15 residues. Germline V CDR1 and CDR2: SGHAT, FQNNGV. The receptor comes from a middle-aged woman in good health. The chain is built from TRBV11-2 and TRBJ2-5; possibly TRBD2 for D (6 bases). Input material: blood. The chain's CDR3 is CASSLGLRAGETQYF. In DNA, the CDR3 is TGTGCCAGCAGTTTAGGCTTGCGGGCGGGGGAGACCCAGTACTTC.